These 15 T cell receptor beta chains came from one sample sequenced in a study of blood T cell repertoires in COVID-19. Assay used: immunoSEQ multiplex PCR; TCRdb lists only in-frame clones, some missing. The repertoire holds roughly 120,000 clones, with around 88% as singletons. Sequenced: peripheral blood. These receptors all come from a woman between 50 and 59 years old with active or convalescent COVID-19.

This clone was recorded a few times. The V call is TRBV6-2 or TRBV6-3, the J call TRBJ2-7; D call uncertain. The CDR3 contains 12 residues. The V gene lost 6 bases and the J gene lost 1 base, with 7 bases spanning the gap. Germline lookup yields CDR1 MNHEY and CDR2 SVGEGT. The CDR3 DNA follows: TGTGCCAGCAGCCTAAAATCCTACGAGCAGTACTTC. This encodes CASSLKSYEQYF.

This clone occurred once. The chain employs TRBV6-2 or TRBV6-3 and TRBJ1-1; possible D gene TRBD1, 6 bases. The germline CDR1 and CDR2 sequences are MNHEY and SVGEGT. This CDR3 region has 17 residues. V was pared by 1 base and J by 0 bases, with 15 bases between. The CDR3 spells CASSYWGGGRMNTEAFF. Written as DNA, the CDR3 is TGTGCCAGCAGTTACTGGGGGGGCGGACGGATGAACACTGAAGCTTTCTTT.

This chain connects TRBV19 to TRBJ2-7, with D possibly matching TRBD2 (7 bases). CDR1 and CDR2 (germline): LNHDA, SQIVND (reference sequence). Trimming took off 4 bases at V and 4 bases at J, with 14 bases between the two ends. The CDR3 consists of 14 residues. The CDR3 sequence is CASSRGGGPYEQYF. The CDR3 bases are TGTGCCAGTAGTAGGGGAGGGGGTCCTTACGAGCAGTACTTC.

The V call is TRBV12-3 or TRBV12-4, the J call TRBJ1-2; TRBD1 is a possible D gene (5 bases). Trimming cost V 7 bases and J 6 bases, with 12 bases left between them. The CDR3 is 12 residues long. The CDR3 reads CASTPGGDGYTF. In nucleotides, the CDR3 is TGTGCCAGCACCCCCGGGGGGGATGGCTACACCTTC.

The chain employs TRBV27 and TRBJ2-5; a weak D match, TRBD1 (5 bases). There are 15 residues in the CDR3. Germline CDR1 reads MNHEY; CDR2 reads SMNVEV (reference sequence). V lost 8 bases and J 3 bases, leaving 19 bases between the germline ends. CDR3 sequence: CASAPNPTVKETQYF. The CDR3 coding sequence is TGTGCCAGCGCCCCTAACCCGACAGTTAAAGAGACCCAGTACTTC.

The sample holds a few counts of this clone. J is TRBJ1-5 and V is TRBV4-2, with a possible D match to TRBD1 (6 bases). The CDR3 totals 15 residues. The V gene's germline CDR1 is LGHNA and CDR2 YNFKEQ. Trimming left V 5 bases short and J 0 bases short, with 11 bases between. CDR3 sequence (DNA): TGTGCCAGCAGCGTACAGGGTAATAGCAATCAGCCCCAGCATTTT. Its translation: CASSVQGNSNQPQHF.

The J gene is TRBJ2-5, the V gene TRBV23-1; perhaps TRBD1 as D (6 bases). TRBV23-1 is annotated as an ORF whose role is uncertain. The CDR3 extends over 16 amino acids. The ends were cut back, 4 bases at V and 6 bases at J, with 21 bases in the middle. CDR3 loop: CASSLTRQGSKKTQYF. The DNA of the CDR3 is TGCGCCAGCAGTCTGACCAGGCAGGGGTCAAAAAAGACCCAGTACTTC.

The chain combines TRBV12-3 or TRBV12-4 with TRBJ2-7; weak D call: TRBD2 (6 bases). V lost 5 bases, J lost 6 bases, and 11 bases lay in between. This CDR3 has 12 amino acids. The CDR3 spells CASSPGGSEQYF. The CDR3 bases are TGTGCCAGCAGTCCAGGAGGGAGCGAGCAGTACTTC.

The chain couples TRBV19 to TRBJ1-6, with 7 positions matching TRBD1. Per the germline V gene, CDR1 is LNHDA and CDR2 is SQIVND (reference sequence). This CDR3 region has 13 residues. The junction had 7 bases not matched to a gene; V was cut back by 7 bases and J by 10 bases. The CDR3 DNA follows: TGTGCCAGTAAGGGGGCAGAAGGGTCACCCCTCCACTTT. Translated, it gives CASKGAEGSPLHF.

V and J are TRBV6-5 and TRBJ1-2; TRBD1 agrees at 7 bases. This CDR3 spans 13 amino acids. Germline V lookup: CDR1 MNHEY, CDR2 SVGAGI. Unmatched junction bases numbered 5, after V lost 2 bases and J lost 8 bases. CDR3: CASSYETGIGYTF. The CDR3 region has the DNA TGTGCCAGCAGTTACGAGACAGGGATAGGCTACACCTTC.

V is TRBV11-1 and J is TRBJ1-5, with D maybe TRBD1 (6 bases). CDR3 length: 14 amino acids. The germline V gene has CDR1 SGHAT and CDR2 FQDESV (reference sequence). Between the trimmed V and J ends, which lost 5 bases and 7 bases, there was a span of 15 bases. The CDR3 coding sequence is TGTGCCAGCAGCGCTACAGGGATAGGGCAGCCCCAGCATTTT. Amino acids: CASSATGIGQPQHF. The full variable domain, with the rest looked up from reference TRBV11-1 and TRBJ1-5, is EAEVAQSPRYKITEKSQAVAFWCDPISGHATLYWYRQILGQGPELLVQFQDESVVDDSQLPKDRFSAERLKGVDSTLKIQPAELGDSAMYLCASSATGIGQPQHFGDGTRLSIL.

The chain links TRBV30 to TRBJ2-2, with no clear D. The CDR3 is 12 amino acids. CDR1 and CDR2 from the germline V gene are GTSNPN and SVGIG (reference sequence). V lost 2 bases and J lost 5, with 6 bases in between. CDR3 bases: TGTGCCTGGAGTAACGGGACCGGGGAGCTGTTTTTT. It specifies CAWSNGTGELFF.

The chain links TRBV9 to TRBJ2-3; 10 bases map to TRBD2. The V gene's germline CDR1 is SGDLS and CDR2 YYNGEE. V was pared by 0 bases and J by 6 bases, with 7 bases of the junction left unmatched. This CDR3 has 16 amino acids. The CDR3, as DNA: TGTGCCAGCAGCGTAGGGGCTAGCGGGAGTTCTGATACGCAGTATTTT. It specifies CASSVGASGSSDTQYF.

The chain couples TRBV5-8 to TRBJ1-1, with D possibly being TRBD1 (6 bases). The CDR3 spans 14 residues. The V gene's germline CDR1 is SGHTS and CDR2 YDEGEE. The V and J ends lost 2 bases and 2 bases respectively, with 10 bases between them. CDR3 nucleotides: TGTGCCAGCAGCTTTCGGGACAAAAACACTGAAGCTTTCTTT. As protein: CASSFRDKNTEAFF.

The chain carries TRBV5-1 and TRBJ2-3; a weak D match, TRBD2 (5 bases). Germline assignment: CDR1 SGHRS and CDR2 YFSETQ. The ends were cut back, 1 base at V and 2 bases at J, with 11 bases in the middle. The CDR3 is made up of 15 amino acids. The CDR3 loop is CASSLSQTITDTQYF. Written as DNA, the CDR3 is TGCGCCAGCAGCTTGTCCCAGACTATCACAGATACGCAGTATTTT.